This T cell receptor beta chain came from a study of blood T cell repertoires in COVID-19. The overall study: Whether acute or convalescent, the COVID-19 samples came from the United States, Italy and Spain. From T cells, B-cell-depleted T cells, or PBMCs came the material, which was cDNA or gDNA.

Sequenced by immunoSEQ multiplex PCR; TCRdb stores in-frame clones only, minus some. The data contain about 280,000 clones, around 88% of them seen just once; the ten biggest clones take up about 6.1%. Trimming at V came to 5 bases and at J to 5 bases, leaving 11 bases not matched to a gene. Per germline, CDR1 MDHEN and CDR2 SYDVKM. This CDR3 spans 16 amino acids. Enrollees, about 18 to 95 years old, lived in about two dozen US areas. This clonotype was sampled from a woman in her thirties or forties who had recovered from COVID-19. Specimen: PBMCs or T cells enriched from blood (not recorded which). The chain couples TRBV28 to TRBJ2-5, with 10 bases aligning to TRBD1. This CDR3 reads CASSTPGQGTKETQYF. In nucleotides, the CDR3 is TGTGCCAGCAGTACACCGGGACAGGGGACGAAGGAGACCCAGTACTTC.